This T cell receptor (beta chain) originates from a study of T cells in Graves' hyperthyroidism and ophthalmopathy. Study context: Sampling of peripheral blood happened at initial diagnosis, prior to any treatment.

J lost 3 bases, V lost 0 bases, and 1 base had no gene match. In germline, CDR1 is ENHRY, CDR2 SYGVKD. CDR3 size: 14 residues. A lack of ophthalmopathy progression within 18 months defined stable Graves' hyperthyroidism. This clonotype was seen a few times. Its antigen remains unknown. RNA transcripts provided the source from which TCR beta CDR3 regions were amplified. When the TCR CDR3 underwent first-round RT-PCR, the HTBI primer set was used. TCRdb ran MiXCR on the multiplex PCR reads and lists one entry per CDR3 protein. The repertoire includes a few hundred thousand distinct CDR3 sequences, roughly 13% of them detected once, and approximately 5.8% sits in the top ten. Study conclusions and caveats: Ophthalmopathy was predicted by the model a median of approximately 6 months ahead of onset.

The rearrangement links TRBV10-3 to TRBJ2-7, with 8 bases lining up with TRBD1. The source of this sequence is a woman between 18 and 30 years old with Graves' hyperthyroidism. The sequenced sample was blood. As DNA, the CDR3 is TGTGCCATCAGTGAGTCGGGACAGGTCTACGAGCAGTACTTC. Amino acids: CAISESGQVYEQYF.